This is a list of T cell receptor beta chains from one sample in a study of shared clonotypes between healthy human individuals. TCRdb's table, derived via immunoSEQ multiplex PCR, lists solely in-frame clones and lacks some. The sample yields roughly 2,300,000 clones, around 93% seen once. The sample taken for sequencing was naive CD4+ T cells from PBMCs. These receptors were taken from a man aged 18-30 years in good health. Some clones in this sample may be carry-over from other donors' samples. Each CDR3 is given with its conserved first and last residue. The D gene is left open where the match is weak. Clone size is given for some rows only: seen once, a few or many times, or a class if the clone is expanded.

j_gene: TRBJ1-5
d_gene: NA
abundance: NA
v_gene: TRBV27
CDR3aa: CASSSRPLSNQPQHF
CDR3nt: TGTGCCAGCAGTTCAAGGCCTCTGAGCAATCAGCCCCAGCATTTT

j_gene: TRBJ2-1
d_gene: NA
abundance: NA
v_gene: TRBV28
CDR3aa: CASSFSLREQFF
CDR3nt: TGTGCCAGCAGTTTCTCTCTAAGGGAGCAGTTCTTC

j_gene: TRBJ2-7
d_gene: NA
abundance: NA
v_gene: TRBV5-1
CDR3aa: CASSLGQIFEQYF
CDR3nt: TGCGCCAGCAGCTTGGGGCAGATCTTCGAGCAGTACTTC

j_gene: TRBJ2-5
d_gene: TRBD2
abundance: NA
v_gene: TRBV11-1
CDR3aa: CASSTGGAGETQYF
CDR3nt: TGTGCCAGCAGCACCGGGGGGGCCGGGGAGACCCAGTACTTC

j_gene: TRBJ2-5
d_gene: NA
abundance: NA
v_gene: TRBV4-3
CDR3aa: CASSQVRAGGETQYF
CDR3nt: TGCGCCAGCAGCCAAGTTAGGGCTGGTGGCGAGACCCAGTACTTC

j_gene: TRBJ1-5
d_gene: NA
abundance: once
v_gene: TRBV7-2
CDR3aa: CASSSGQTSRGSAQHF
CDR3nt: TGTGCCAGCAGCTCGGGTCAGACCTCTCGCGGGTCAGCCCAGCATTTT

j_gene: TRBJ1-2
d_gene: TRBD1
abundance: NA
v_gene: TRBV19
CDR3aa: CASSIQGANYGYTF
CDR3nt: TGTGCCAGTAGTATCCAGGGGGCTAACTATGGCTACACCTTC

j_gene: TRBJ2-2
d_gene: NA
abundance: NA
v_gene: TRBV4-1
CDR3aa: CASSQDDRTGELFF
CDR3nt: TGCGCCAGCAGCCAAGACGACAGAACCGGGGAGCTGTTTTTT

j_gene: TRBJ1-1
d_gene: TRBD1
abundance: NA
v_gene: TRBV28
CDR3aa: CASSYQQGVGNTEAFF
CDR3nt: TGTGCCAGCAGTTATCAACAGGGGGTGGGAAACACTGAAGCTTTCTTT

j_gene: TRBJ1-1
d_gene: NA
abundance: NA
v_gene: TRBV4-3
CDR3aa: CASSRGTEAFF
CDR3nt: TGCGCCAGCAGTCGGGGTACTGAAGCTTTCTTT

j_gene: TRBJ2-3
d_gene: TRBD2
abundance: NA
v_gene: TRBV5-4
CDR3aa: CASSEKRGSTDTQYF
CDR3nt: TGTGCCAGCAGCGAAAAGCGGGGGAGCACAGATACGCAGTATTTT

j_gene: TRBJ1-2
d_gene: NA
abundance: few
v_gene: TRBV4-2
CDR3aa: CASSPRESGGYTF
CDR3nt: TGTGCCAGCAGCCCTCGAGAGTCTGGGGGCTACACCTTC

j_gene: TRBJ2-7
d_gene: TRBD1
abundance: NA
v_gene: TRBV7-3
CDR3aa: CASSPRAGTDLYEQYF
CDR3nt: TGTGCCAGCAGCCCTAGGGCCGGGACAGACCTCTACGAGCAGTACTTC

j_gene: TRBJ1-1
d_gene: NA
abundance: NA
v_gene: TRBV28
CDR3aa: CASTPGGEAFF
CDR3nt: TGTGCCAGCACGCCTGGAGGGGAAGCTTTCTTT

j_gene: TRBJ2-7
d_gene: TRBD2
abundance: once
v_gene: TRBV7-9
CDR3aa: CASSLGLAGAYEQYF
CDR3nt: TGTGCCAGCAGCTTAGGGCTAGCGGGAGCCTACGAGCAGTACTTC

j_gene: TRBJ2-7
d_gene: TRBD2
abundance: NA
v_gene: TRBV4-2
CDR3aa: CASSQPSTSEYEQYF
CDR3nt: TGTGCCAGCAGCCAACCCTCGACTAGCGAGTACGAGCAGTACTTC

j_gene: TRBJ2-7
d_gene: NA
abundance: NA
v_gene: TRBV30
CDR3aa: CAWSGGWGTSYEQYF
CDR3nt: TGTGCCTGGAGTGGTGGGTGGGGGACCTCCTACGAGCAGTACTTC

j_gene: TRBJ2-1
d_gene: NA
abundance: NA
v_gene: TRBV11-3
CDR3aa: CASSLTGVYNEQFF
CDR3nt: TGTGCCAGCAGCTTAACGGGGGTTTACAATGAGCAGTTCTTC

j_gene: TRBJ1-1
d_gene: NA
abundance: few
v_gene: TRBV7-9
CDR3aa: CASRVQGFTEAFF
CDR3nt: TGTGCCAGCAGAGTACAGGGATTCACTGAAGCTTTCTTT

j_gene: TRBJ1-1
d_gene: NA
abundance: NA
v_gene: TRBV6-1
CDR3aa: CASRKGWFDTEAFF
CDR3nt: TGTGCCAGCAGGAAGGGTTGGTTTGACACTGAAGCTTTCTTT

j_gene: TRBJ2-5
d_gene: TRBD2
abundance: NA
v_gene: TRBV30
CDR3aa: CAWRIAGGWYF
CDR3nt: TGTGCCTGGAGGATAGCGGGAGGTTGGTACTTC

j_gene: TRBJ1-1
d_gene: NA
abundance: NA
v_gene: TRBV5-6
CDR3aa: CASSLRAPSYTEAFF
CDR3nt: TGTGCCAGCAGCTTGAGGGCACCTAGCTACACTGAAGCTTTCTTT

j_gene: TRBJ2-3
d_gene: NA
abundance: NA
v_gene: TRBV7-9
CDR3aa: CASSFRPYSTDTQYF
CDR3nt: TGTGCCAGCAGCTTTCGACCGTATAGCACAGATACGCAGTATTTT

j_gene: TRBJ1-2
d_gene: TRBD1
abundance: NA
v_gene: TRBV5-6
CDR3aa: CASSVGQVINYGYTF
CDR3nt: TGTGCCAGCAGCGTGGGACAGGTGATAAACTATGGCTACACCTTC

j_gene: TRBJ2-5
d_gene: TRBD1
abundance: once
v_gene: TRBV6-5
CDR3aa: CASREDRGRLWTQYF
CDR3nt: TGTGCCAGCAGGGAGGACAGGGGGCGGCTTTGGACCCAGTACTTC

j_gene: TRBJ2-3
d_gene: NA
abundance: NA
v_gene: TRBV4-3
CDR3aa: CASSQGRTDTQYF
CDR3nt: TGCGCCAGCAGCCAAGGCAGGACAGATACGCAGTATTTT

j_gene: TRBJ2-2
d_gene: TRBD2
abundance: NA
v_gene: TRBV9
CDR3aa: CASSPVSGRMGTGELFF
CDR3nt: TGTGCCAGCAGTCCGGTTAGCGGGAGAATGGGCACCGGGGAGCTGTTTTTT

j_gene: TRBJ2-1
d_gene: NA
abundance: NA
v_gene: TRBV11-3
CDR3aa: CARGSYNEQFF
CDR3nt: TGTGCCAGAGGCTCCTACAATGAGCAGTTCTTC

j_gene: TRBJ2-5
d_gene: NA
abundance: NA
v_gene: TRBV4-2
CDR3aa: CASSHPDSRGTQYF
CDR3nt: TGTGCCAGCAGCCACCCGGACAGCCGGGGGACCCAGTACTTC

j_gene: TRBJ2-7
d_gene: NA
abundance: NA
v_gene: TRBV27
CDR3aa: CASSLSDRTEQYF
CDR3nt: TGTGCCAGCAGTTTATCCGACAGGACTGAGCAGTACTTC

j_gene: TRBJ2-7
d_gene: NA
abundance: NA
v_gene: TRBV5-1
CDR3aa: CASSLDRPDYEQYF
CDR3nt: TGCGCCAGCAGCTTGGACAGACCGGACTACGAGCAGTACTTC

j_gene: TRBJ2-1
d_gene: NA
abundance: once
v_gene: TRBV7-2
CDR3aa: CASSFPRASSYNEQFF
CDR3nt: TGTGCCAGCAGCTTTCCGAGAGCTAGCTCCTACAATGAGCAGTTCTTC

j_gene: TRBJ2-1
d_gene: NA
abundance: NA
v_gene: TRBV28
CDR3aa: CASRSPRGNEQFF
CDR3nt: TGTGCCAGCAGGTCCCCCCGGGGCAATGAGCAGTTCTTC

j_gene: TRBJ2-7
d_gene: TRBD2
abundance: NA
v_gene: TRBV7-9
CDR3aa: CASSLSLAGGFYEQYF
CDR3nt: TGTGCCAGCAGCCTAAGCCTAGCGGGAGGCTTCTACGAGCAGTACTTC

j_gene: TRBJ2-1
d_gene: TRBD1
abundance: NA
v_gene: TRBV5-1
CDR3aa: CASSPQTGNEQFF
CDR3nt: TGCGCCAGCAGCCCCCAGACAGGGAATGAGCAGTTCTTC

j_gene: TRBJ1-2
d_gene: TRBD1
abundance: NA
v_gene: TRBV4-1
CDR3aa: CASSQPAAGQRNYGYTF
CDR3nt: TGCGCCAGCAGCCAACCAGCAGCGGGACAGCGAAACTATGGCTACACCTTC

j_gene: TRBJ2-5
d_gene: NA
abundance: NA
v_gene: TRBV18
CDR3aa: CASSLGLQETQYF
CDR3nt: TGTGCCAGCTCACTCGGCCTCCAAGAGACCCAGTACTTC

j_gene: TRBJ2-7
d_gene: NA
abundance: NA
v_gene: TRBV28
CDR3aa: CASSPPRHHEQYF
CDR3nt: TGTGCCAGCAGTCCCCCTCGTCACCACGAGCAGTACTTC

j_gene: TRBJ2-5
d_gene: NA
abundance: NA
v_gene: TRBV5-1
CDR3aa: CASSKRTEETQYF
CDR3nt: TGCGCCAGCAGCAAGCGGACAGAAGAGACCCAGTACTTC

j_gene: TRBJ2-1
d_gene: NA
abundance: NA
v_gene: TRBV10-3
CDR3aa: CAISQDGQAYNEQFF
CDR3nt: TGTGCCATCAGTCAAGACGGTCAGGCCTACAATGAGCAGTTCTTC

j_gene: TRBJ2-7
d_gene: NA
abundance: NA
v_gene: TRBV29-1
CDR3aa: CSVVWQLGYEQYF
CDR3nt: TGCAGCGTTGTGTGGCAATTAGGCTACGAGCAGTACTTC

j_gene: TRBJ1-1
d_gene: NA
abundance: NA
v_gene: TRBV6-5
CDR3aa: CASSYSTGNTEAFF
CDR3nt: TGTGCCAGCAGTTACTCGACGGGGAACACTGAAGCTTTCTTT

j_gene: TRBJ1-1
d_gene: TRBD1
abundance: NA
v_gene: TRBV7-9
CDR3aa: CASSLLSGLTGEAFF
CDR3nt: TGTGCCAGCAGCTTGTTATCGGGTTTGACAGGGGAAGCTTTCTTT

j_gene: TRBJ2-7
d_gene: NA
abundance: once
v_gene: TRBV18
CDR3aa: CASSPPVRVYEQYF
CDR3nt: TGTGCCAGCTCACCACCTGTCAGGGTCTACGAGCAGTACTTC

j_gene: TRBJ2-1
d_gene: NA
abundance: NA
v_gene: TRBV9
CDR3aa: CASSGDASSYNEQFF
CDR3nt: TGTGCCAGCAGCGGGGACGCAAGCTCCTACAATGAGCAGTTCTTC

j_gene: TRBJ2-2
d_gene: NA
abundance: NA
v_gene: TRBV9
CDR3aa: CASCRGPLNTGELFF
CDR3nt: TGTGCCAGCTGCCGGGGACCTCTGAACACCGGGGAGCTGTTTTTT

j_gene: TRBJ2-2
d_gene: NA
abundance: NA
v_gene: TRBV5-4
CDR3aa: CASSLAKGGPGELFF
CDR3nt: TGTGCCAGCAGCTTGGCGAAGGGGGGTCCCGGGGAGCTGTTTTTT

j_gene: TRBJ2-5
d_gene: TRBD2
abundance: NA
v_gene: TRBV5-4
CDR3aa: CASSSSGSTQETQYF
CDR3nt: TGTGCCAGCAGCTCGAGCGGGAGTACCCAAGAGACCCAGTACTTC

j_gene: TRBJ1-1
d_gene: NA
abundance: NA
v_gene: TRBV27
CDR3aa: CASSRGLSVGMNTEAFF
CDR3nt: TGTGCCAGCAGTCGGGGTCTAAGTGTGGGAATGAACACTGAAGCTTTCTTT

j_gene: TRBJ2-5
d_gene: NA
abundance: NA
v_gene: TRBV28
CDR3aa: CASTGDLETQYF
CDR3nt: TGTGCCAGCACAGGGGATCTGGAGACCCAGTACTTC

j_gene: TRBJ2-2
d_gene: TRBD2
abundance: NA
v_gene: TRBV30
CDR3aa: CAWRARTSGRDTGELFF
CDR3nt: TGTGCCTGGAGGGCACGAACTAGCGGGCGGGACACCGGGGAGCTGTTTTTT

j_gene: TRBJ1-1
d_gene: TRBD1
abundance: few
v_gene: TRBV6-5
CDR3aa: CASTLPQGTEAFF
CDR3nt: TGTGCCAGCACTTTACCACAGGGGACTGAAGCTTTCTTT

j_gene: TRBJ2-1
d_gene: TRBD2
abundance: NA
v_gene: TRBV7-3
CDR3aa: CASSLRTSLNNEQFF
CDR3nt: TGTGCCAGCAGCTTACGGACTAGCCTCAACAATGAGCAGTTCTTC

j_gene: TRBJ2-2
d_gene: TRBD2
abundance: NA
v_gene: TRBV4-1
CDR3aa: CASSQVPTSANTGELFF
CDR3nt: TGCGCCAGCAGCCAAGTTCCTACTAGCGCGAACACCGGGGAGCTGTTTTTT